This is a list of T cell receptor beta chains from one sample in a study of Graves' ophthalmopathy and Graves' hyperthyroidism. TCRdb re-derived calls from the multiplex PCR reads in MiXCR, one entry per CDR3 protein. The sample holds over a million distinct CDR3 sequences, less than 45% seen once. Source material: peripheral blood or thyroid tissue (not recorded which). These receptors originate from an adult man with Graves' hyperthyroidism. The CDR3 runs from the conserved cysteine through the conserved F or W. The D gene is left open where the match is weak. A clone size is listed for some rows: how often the clone was seen (once, few, many), or a class if it is expanded.

TRBD1	TRBJ2-6	TRBV2	many	TGTGCCAGCAGTGTTCTCGAGACAGGGAGCTCTGGGGCCAACGTCCTGACTTTC	CASSVLETGSSGANVLTF
.	TRBJ2-1	TRBV29-1	.	TGCAGCGTTGAGGGGTACAATGAGCAGTTCTTC	CSVEGYNEQFF
.	TRBJ1-5	TRBV20-1	few	TGCAGTGCCCATGACATGGGATCTAGCAATCAGCCCCAGCATTTT	CSAHDMGSSNQPQHF
.	TRBJ1-2	TRBV5-1	few	TGTGCCAGCAGGACGACCGGGACCTCGAATGGCTACACCTTC	CASRTTGTSNGYTF
TRBD1	TRBJ2-2	TRBV5-5	.	TGTGCCACCAGCAAGGGGGGGACAGGGGCGAACACCGGGGAGCTGTTTTTT	CATSKGGTGANTGELFF
TRBD2	TRBJ2-2	TRBV6-5	few	TGTGCCAGCAGTCGCGGACTAGCGGGGGGGACCCCCGGGGAGCTGTTTTTT	CASSRGLAGGTPGELFF
.	TRBJ1-1	TRBV20-1	once	TGCAGTGCTACGTTAGATATGAACACTGAAGCTTTCTTT	CSATLDMNTEAFF
.	TRBJ1-2	TRBV4-3	.	TGCGCCAGCAGCCAAGGGACTCCCCGCGAACTTAACTATGGCTACACCTTC	CASSQGTPRELNYGYTF
TRBD1	TRBJ2-7	TRBV30	.	TGTGCCTGGAGACTGACAGGGTCCTACGAGCAGTACTTC	CAWRLTGSYEQYF
TRBD1	TRBJ2-7	TRBV25-1	.	TGTGCCAGCAGTGCGCACCCCGGGACAGGGCTAAGCGAGCAGTACTTC	CASSAHPGTGLSEQYF
TRBD1	TRBJ1-1	TRBV7-9	.	TGTGCCAGCAGCTTGGGGACAGGGAAATTGAACACTGAAGCTTTCTTT	CASSLGTGKLNTEAFF
.	TRBJ1-4	TRBV7-2	many	TGTGCCAGCAGCTTAGTACCGGGGACTAATGAAAAACTGTTTTTT	CASSLVPGTNEKLFF
.	TRBJ2-1	TRBV19	.	TGTGCCAGTAGTAGCGGAATCTCCTACAATGAGCAGTTCTTC	CASSSGISYNEQFF
.	TRBJ1-5	TRBV7-9	many	TGTGCCAGCAGCGTACAGGGTGGCAATCAGCCCCAGCATTTT	CASSVQGGNQPQHF
.	TRBJ1-2	TRBV19	few	TGTGCCAGTAGTATGGGCAGGAGGTACGATGGCTACACCTTC	CASSMGRRYDGYTF
.	TRBJ1-6	TRBV25-1	.	TGTGCCAGCTGGAACAGGGATGGTAATTCACCCCTCCACTTT	CASWNRDGNSPLHF
TRBD2	TRBJ2-3	TRBV9	.	TGTGCCAGCAGCTGGACTAGCGGGGGACCAGATACGCAGTATTTT	CASSWTSGGPDTQYF
TRBD1	TRBJ2-5	TRBV15	.	TGTGCCACCAGCATAGAGACAGGGGGCGAGGAGACCCAGTACTTC	CATSIETGGEETQYF
.	TRBJ1-5	TRBV24-1	many	TGTGCCACCAGTGACCAGAAAAATCAGCCCCAGCATTTT	CATSDQKNQPQHF
TRBD1	TRBJ2-2	TRBV19	few	TGTGCCAGTAGCCTTATTAGGGGGCAAGTACGCACCGGGGAGCTGTTTTTT	CASSLIRGQVRTGELFF
TRBD1	TRBJ2-7	TRBV5-1	many	TGCGCCAGCAGCTTGGACAGACAGGGTAACGAGCAGTACTTC	CASSLDRQGNEQYF
.	TRBJ1-2	TRBV7-8	.	TGTGCCAGCAGATGGAGTGGCTACACCTTC	CASRWSGYTF
.	TRBJ1-2	TRBV4-3	.	TGCGCCAGCAACCAAGATCTTCAGGTTTCGGGGCATGGCTACACCTTC	CASNQDLQVSGHGYTF
.	TRBJ2-5	TRBV12-1	.	TGTGCCAGCAACATGCCGGGACAGGGGAAAGAGACCCAGTACTTC	CASNMPGQGKETQYF
.	TRBJ2-5	TRBV20-1	many	TGCAGTGCTAGAGATTGGGCAGGTCAAGAGACCCAGTACTTC	CSARDWAGQETQYF
.	TRBJ1-5	TRBV12-3/TRBV12-4	.	TGTGCCAGCAGTTTAGGTGCAGGCCTAATTGGGGCCCAGCATTTT	CASSLGAGLIGAQHF
.	TRBJ1-2	TRBV20-1	few	TGCAGTGGTGGGGCCGACAGGAGACGGTACGAGACCTTC	CSGGADRRRYETF
.	TRBJ2-5	TRBV12-3/TRBV12-4	many	TGTGCCAGCAGCCAGGACAGCAAAGAGACCCAGTACTTC	CASSQDSKETQYF
TRBD2	TRBJ2-5	TRBV2	many	TGTGCCAGCAGGTCTCGGGCGGGAGGGTCGGAGACCCAGTACTTC	CASRSRAGGSETQYF
.	TRBJ2-3	TRBV7-2	.	TGTGCCAGCAGCTTAGGACTAGACGCGCAGTATTTT	CASSLGLDAQYF
.	TRBJ1-5	TRBV10-3	few	TGTGCTATCGGTACGCAGGGGAGCAATCAGCCCCAGCATTTT	CAIGTQGSNQPQHF
.	TRBJ1-5	TRBV30	few	TGTGCCTGGAGCGACAGCTTATCGCCCCAGCATTTT	CAWSDSLSPQHF
.	TRBJ2-7	TRBV19	.	TGTGCCAGTAGTATAGAGACGGACATAGTGGAGCAGCAGTACTTC	CASSIETDIVEQQYF
.	TRBJ1-5	TRBV2	many	TGTGCCAGCAGTGCTGTTTGGGGGGTCGGTCAGCCCCAGCATTTT	CASSAVWGVGQPQHF
.	TRBJ1-1	TRBV19	many	TGTGCCAGTAGTGGGGCAGGGAGCAACACTGAAGCTTTCTTT	CASSGAGSNTEAFF
.	TRBJ2-7	TRBV5-1	many	TGCGCCAGCAGCGTCCTCCTGGGTTCCTACGAGCAGTACTTC	CASSVLLGSYEQYF
.	TRBJ2-7	TRBV7-9	few	TGTGCCAGCAGCATTAGCCCAAGCTCCTACGAGCAGTACTTC	CASSISPSSYEQYF
.	TRBJ2-6	TRBV10-3	.	TGTGCCATCAGTGACAGGGCGAACACTGGGGCCAACGTCCTGACTTTC	CAISDRANTGANVLTF
TRBD1	TRBJ1-5	TRBV7-6	many	TGTGCCAGCAGTTCGGGACAGGGCAGGCATCAGCCCCAGCATTTT	CASSSGQGRHQPQHF
TRBD1	TRBJ1-2	TRBV2	.	TGTGCCAGCAGCCTGGACAGGAGAGGCTACACCTTC	CASSLDRRGYTF
.	TRBJ2-5	TRBV24-1	few	TGTGCCAGCAGTTACTCGCGGGGGACACAGCAAGAGACCCAGTACTTC	CASSYSRGTQQETQYF
.	TRBJ1-1	TRBV15	many	TGTGCCACCAGCAGGGGCGGCAGGGAACGGACTGAAGCTTTCTTT	CATSRGGRERTEAFF
.	TRBJ1-3	TRBV5-1	many	TGCGCCAGCAGCTTCCAAAACACCATATATTTT	CASSFQNTIYF
.	TRBJ2-7	TRBV20-1	.	TGCAGTGCCTGGACAGACCGTGTCCGCGAGCAGTACTTC	CSAWTDRVREQYF
.	TRBJ1-1	TRBV25-1	.	TGTGCCAGCAGTGGGTTGGGGGTCAGCACTGAAGCTTTCTTT	CASSGLGVSTEAFF
TRBD1	TRBJ2-5	TRBV2	.	TGTGCCAGCAGTGCTCAACAGGGGGGAAGAGAGACCCAGTACTTC	CASSAQQGGRETQYF
TRBD1	TRBJ2-2	TRBV29-1	.	TGCAGCGTGACAGGGGGTAACACCGGGGAGCTGTTTTTT	CSVTGGNTGELFF
TRBD1	TRBJ2-5	TRBV20-1	.	TGCAGTGCTAGAAGCCGGGGACAGGGGTTCCAAGAGACCCAGTACTTC	CSARSRGQGFQETQYF
TRBD1	TRBJ2-7	TRBV30	many	TGTGCCTGGAGCGGACAGGTTGAGCAGTACTTC	CAWSGQVEQYF
.	TRBJ2-5	TRBV11-2	many	TGTGCCAGCAGGGGTAGTTTCCCCCAAAAGACCCAGTACTTC	CASRGSFPQKTQYF
.	TRBJ2-5	TRBV2	.	TGTGCCAGCAGTGAAGCAAGACAGGAGACCCAGTACTTC	CASSEARQETQYF
TRBD1	TRBJ1-4	TRBV10-3	.	TGTGCCATCAGTGAAGGGACAGGGGTTGAGGAAAAACTGTTTTTT	CAISEGTGVEEKLFF
.	TRBJ1-6	TRBV4-3	.	TGCGCCAGCAGCCAAGATAAATGGACTCCCGCGGTGAAGTCACCCCTCCACTTT	CASSQDKWTPAVKSPLHF
.	TRBJ2-6	TRBV2	.	TGTGCCAGCAGTGGAGGGAGCCCTGGGGCCAACGTCCTGACTTTC	CASSGGSPGANVLTF
.	TRBJ2-2	TRBV20-1	few	TGCAGTGCCATTCCGATCGTCGCGAACACCGGGGAGCTGTTTTTT	CSAIPIVANTGELFF
TRBD1	TRBJ2-5	TRBV6-5	many	TGTGCCAGCAGTACAGGGGGGCCGGGGGAGACCCAGTACTTC	CASSTGGPGETQYF
.	TRBJ1-6	TRBV5-1	many	TGCGCCAGCAGCTTGTTACAGAACTATAATTCACCCCTCCACTTT	CASSLLQNYNSPLHF
TRBD1	TRBJ1-2	TRBV29-1	.	TGCAGCGTTGTACAGGGGAAAGGCTACACCTTC	CSVVQGKGYTF
.	TRBJ1-1	TRBV30	.	TGTGCCTACCAGGGTGGCACTGAAGCTTTCTTT	CAYQGGTEAFF
.	TRBJ1-2	TRBV29-1	.	TGCAGCGTTGAATTTGGGAACTATGGCTACACCTTC	CSVEFGNYGYTF